One T cell receptor (delta chain) is described in this entry. For this DNA, TCRdb reports the protein of a much larger clone, which diverges at residue 17, most likely from a read error; the protein presented here is translated directly from the DNA. The source of the sample is a study of gamma-delta T cells after stem cell transplantation. The CDR3 sequence is 18 residues long. Germline V gene sequence: CDR1 GEAIGNYY, CDR2 EKD. TCRdb fed the RT-PCR reads to CATT. The repertoire holds about 3,200 delta-chain clones, over 1.5% seen once, with roughly 30% in the top ten. This TCR was sampled from a human donor. It is not recorded whose cells these are; they may come from a transplant donor. The rearrangement links TRDV2 to TRDJ1; TRDD3 matches at 7 bases. The J call is doubtful: the DNA matches TRDJ2 better. Material: gamma-delta T cells. CDR3 region: CACEPLTLLGIHTDKLFF. In nucleotides, the CDR3 is TGTGCCTGTGAACCTCTAACCTTACTGGGGATCCACACCGATAAACTCTTCTTT.